Each of the 20 T cell receptor beta chains below was sequenced from the same sample in a study of blood T cell repertoires in COVID-19. Method: immunoSEQ multiplex PCR; TCRdb's copy keeps in-frame clones and lacks some. The top ten clones hold around 8% of a sample with about 230,000 clones, over 70% of them seen once. Sequencing used peripheral blood. These receptors were obtained from a woman at least 80 years old with acute or convalescent COVID-19.

This clone has a handful of counts. The chain is built from TRBV6-5 and TRBJ2-1; tentatively, D is TRBD1 (6 bases). Between the trimmed V and J ends, which lost 8 bases and 3 bases, there was a span of 14 bases. The CDR3 runs 14 residues. CDR1 MNHEY and CDR2 SVGAGI come from the germline V gene. The CDR3 region is CASATGTHYNEQFF. The CDR3 DNA is TGTGCCAGCGCGACAGGCACGCACTACAATGAGCAGTTCTTC.

The chain has TRBV3-1 (or the pseudogene TRBV3-2) and TRBJ1-2, with D unresolved. Looked up from germline, CDR1 is LGHDT and CDR2 is YNNKEL (reference sequence). The V end lost 0 bases, the J end lost 8 bases, and 10 bases lay between the germline ends. The length of the CDR3 is 13 residues. CDR3 loop: CASSQETGKGYTF. DNA of the CDR3: TGTGCCAGCAGCCAAGAGACCGGGAAGGGCTACACCTTC.

The chain is built from TRBV24-1 and TRBJ2-2, with TRBD1 matching 8 bases. CDR3 length: 17 amino acids. V shed 3 bases and J 1 base; nucleotides not matched to a gene: 6. Germline CDR1 and CDR2: KGHDR and SFDVKD. The CDR3 protein is CATSDGAGTGNTGELFF. CDR3 in DNA: TGTGCCACCAGTGATGGTGCCGGGACAGGGAACACCGGGGAGCTGTTTTTT.

This sequence joins TRBV25-1 and TRBJ2-2; 8 bases match TRBD1. Germline assignment: CDR1 MGHDK and CDR2 SYGVNS. The CDR3 runs 17 residues. The trim removed 10 bases at V and 2 bases at J, leaving 15 bases unmatched. The CDR3 spells CATLSDRETYNTGELFF. The CDR3 DNA is TGTGCCACCCTTTCGGACAGGGAGACTTATAACACCGGGGAGCTGTTTTTT.

The V gene is TRBV27, the J gene TRBJ2-2, with D perhaps TRBD2 (5 bases). Looked up from germline, CDR1 is MNHEY and CDR2 is SMNVEV (reference sequence). This CDR3 contains 13 residues. V was trimmed by 3 bases and J by 7 bases, leaving 9 bases between them. CDR3 region: CASSLRVFGELFF. The CDR3 DNA sequence: TGTGCCAGCAGTTTGCGGGTTTTCGGGGAGCTGTTTTTT.

The V gene is TRBV27, the J gene TRBJ2-7, with a possible D match to TRBD1 (6 bases). The germline V gene has CDR1 MNHEY and CDR2 SMNVEV (reference sequence). This CDR3 region has 15 residues. V shed 0 bases and J shed 5 bases, with 14 bases lying between them. The CDR3 is CASSLSRTQGDEQYF. Written as DNA, the CDR3 is TGTGCCAGCAGTTTATCGAGGACACAGGGCGACGAGCAGTACTTC.

The gene calls are TRBV2 and TRBJ2-5; D is perhaps TRBD2 (6 bases). Trimming removed 4 bases from V and 5 bases from J, with 11 bases in between. The CDR3 spans 13 residues. Per the germline V gene, CDR1 is SNHLY and CDR2 is FYNNEI. The CDR3 protein is CASSVRGTETQYF. CDR3 nucleotide sequence: TGTGCCAGCAGTGTGCGGGGCACGGAGACCCAGTACTTC.

This chain links TRBV7-8 with TRBJ1-1; D is perhaps TRBD1 (6 bases). The CDR3 loop spans 17 amino acids. In germline, CDR1 is SGHVS, CDR2 FQNEAQ. V gave up 5 bases and J gave up 0 bases, with 19 bases separating them. The DNA for the CDR3 is TGTGCCAGCAGCGAGAGGTTTGTTGGGGGCATGAACACTGAAGCTTTCTTT. Translated: CASSERFVGGMNTEAFF.

This rearrangement joins TRBV5-1 to TRBJ1-2; 12 bases line up with TRBD1. With 2 bases clipped from V and 4 bases from J, the junction kept 9 bases outside the gene matches. The CDR3 spans 17 residues. The V gene's germline CDR1 is SGHRS and CDR2 YFSETQ. Here the CDR3 reads CASSFGTGGSSSYGYTF. The CDR3 DNA is TGCGCCAGCAGCTTTGGGACAGGGGGCTCTTCCTCCTATGGCTACACCTTC. Variable domain in full (rest from reference TRBV5-1 and TRBJ1-2): KAGVTQTPRYLIKTRGQQVTLSCSPISGHRSVSWYQQTPGQGLQFLFEYFSETQRNKGNFPGRFSGRQFSNSRSEMNVSTLELGDSALYLCASSFGTGGSSSYGYTFGSGTRLTVV.

The gene calls are TRBV27 and TRBJ2-1; TRBD2 aligns across 8 bases. V lost 0 bases and J lost 4; bases outside the gene matches: 2. CDR1 MNHEY and CDR2 SMNVEV come from the germline V gene (reference sequence). This CDR3 contains 15 residues. CDR3 loop: CASSLSRLAYNEQFF. CDR3 DNA: TGTGCCAGCAGTTTATCGAGACTAGCGTACAATGAGCAGTTCTTC.

The genes are TRBV3-1 (or the pseudogene TRBV3-2) and TRBJ2-1, with TRBD2 identical over 11 bases. Germline CDR1 reads LGHDT; CDR2 reads YNNKEL (reference sequence). The CDR3 length is 16 residues. V lost 0 bases and J lost 5; bases outside the gene matches: 3. CDR3 protein: CASSQDSSGGNNEQFF. The CDR3 region has the DNA TGTGCCAGCAGCCAAGATTCTAGCGGGGGGAACAATGAGCAGTTCTTC.

J is TRBJ1-1 and V is TRBV6-4; D unresolved. V shed 5 bases and J shed 5 bases, with 6 bases lying between them. CDR1 and CDR2 from the germline V gene are MRHNA and SNTAGT. The length of the CDR3 is 11 residues. CDR3 residues: CASSPRTEAFF. The CDR3 nucleotides are TGTGCCAGCAGTCCGAGGACTGAAGCTTTCTTT.

The J gene is TRBJ2-5, the V gene TRBV5-6; perhaps TRBD2 as D (5 bases). Trimming shortened V by 0 bases and J by 4 bases, and 10 bases separated the two germline ends. Germline V gene lookup returns CDR1 SGHDT and CDR2 YYEEEE. This CDR3 spans 14 amino acids. CDR3 sequence: CASSLGLSGETQYF. The DNA of the CDR3 is TGTGCCAGCAGCTTGGGACTATCCGGAGAGACCCAGTACTTC.

This clone was picked up a small number of times. The V gene is TRBV3-1 (or the pseudogene TRBV3-2), the J gene TRBJ1-4, with TRBD1 as a possible D gene (5 bases). CDR3 length: 13 amino acids. CDR1 is LGHDT, CDR2 YNNKEL, per germline (reference sequence). Trimming removed 6 bases at V and 8 bases at J, with 13 bases between. CDR3: CASSLRGDEKLFF. Here the CDR3 DNA reads TGTGCCAGCAGTCTCCGGGGGGACGAAAAACTGTTTTTT.

The gene calls are TRBV19 and TRBJ1-4; tentatively, D is TRBD1 (6 bases). Germline-derived CDR1 and CDR2 are LNHDA and SQIVND (reference sequence). This CDR3 contains 14 residues. V shed 3 bases and J shed 8 bases, with 13 bases lying between them. The CDR3 nucleotides read TGTGCCAGTAGTATCGGGCAGGGGAGCGAAAAACTGTTTTTT. Protein: CASSIGQGSEKLFF.

This clone was seen only a few times. V usage is TRBV7-9 and J usage is TRBJ2-7; TRBD2 agrees at 11 bases. CDR3 length equals 14 residues. CDR1 SEHNR and CDR2 FQNEAQ come from the germline V gene (reference sequence). The trim removed 4 bases at V and 3 bases at J, leaving 2 bases unmatched. In DNA, the CDR3 is TGTGCCAGCAGCTGGGGACTAGCGGACTACGAGCAGTACTTC. Its protein product is CASSWGLADYEQYF.

The gene calls are TRBV28 and TRBJ2-7, with D perhaps TRBD2 (5 bases). Between the trimmed V and J ends, which lost 2 bases and 2 bases, there was a span of 13 bases. This CDR3 spans 15 amino acids. CDR1 is MDHEN, CDR2 SYDVKM, per germline. CDR3 protein: CASSLRASYTYEQYF. The CDR3 DNA follows: TGTGCCAGCAGTTTAAGGGCTAGCTATACCTACGAGCAGTACTTC.

The chain employs TRBV15 and TRBJ2-3, with TRBD1 matching 8 bases. The J segment lost 2 bases and the V segment lost 5 bases, leaving 9 bases of the junction unmatched. Germline values: CDR1 LNHNV, CDR2 YYDKDF (reference sequence). The CDR3 spans 16 residues. CDR3 nucleotide sequence: TGTGCCACCAGCGCAGGATGGACAGGGAACACAGATACGCAGTATTTT. It specifies CATSAGWTGNTDTQYF.

CDR3 residues: CASSEDSGDIYGYTF. In DNA form, the CDR3 reads TGTGCCAGCAGTGAAGACTCAGGGGACATCTATGGCTACACCTTC. This chain connects TRBV6-1 to TRBJ1-2, with a tentative D call TRBD1 (6 bases). Germline loops: CDR1 MNHNS, CDR2 SASEGT. This CDR3 region has 15 residues. Trimming removed 1 base at V and 4 bases at J, with 13 bases between.

The sample holds a few counts of this clone. The chain carries TRBV5-1 and TRBJ1-3; tentatively, D is TRBD1 (6 bases). The CDR3 covers 15 residues. CDR1 SGHRS and CDR2 YFSETQ come from the germline V gene. The CDR3 spells CASTDSGSSGNTIYF. Here the CDR3 DNA reads TGCGCTTCGACGGACAGTGGAAGCTCTGGAAACACCATATATTTT.